This T cell receptor (beta chain) is from a study of T cell repertoires in cytomegalovirus infection (dated by TCRdb to about 2019). Regarding the complete study: The peptide stimulations were aimed at well-studied HLA-B-restricted epitopes as well as recently identified HLA-C-restricted CMV epitopes, whose presentation resists viral immunomodulation. Donor HLA type was relevant to the analysis, as public TCR beta signatures indicated carriage of CMV infection together with the matching HLA type. What the work shows at the level of the full study, not this receptor alone: The ex vivo response was dominated by HLA-C-restricted CMV-specific TCR beta clonotypes, which also provided the single most frequent clonotype in two of eight donors. In both this cohort and an independent cohort of more than 350 donors, the cumulative frequency of public TCR beta family members distinguished carriers of CMV infection plus the relevant HLA type.

Reading the label with the study, this specimen's treatment or condition is: in vitro stimulation with specific CMV peptide epitopes to enrich CMV-specific T cells. Instrument used: Illumina HiSeq 1500. TCRdb cleaned the public reads at Q25 with fastp, built clones with MiXCR and kept in-frame beta chains. Rows matching on CDR3 protein sequence are summarized as one entry with the most common DNA and genes. The sample data list a few hundred thousand distinct CDR3 sequences, and around 40% of these were observed just once. The ten largest make up more than 40% of the sample. Measured from the cysteine to the phenylalanine, the CDR3 is 16 residues long. Here the CDR3 DNA is all that survives: 48 bases in frame from base 1. From V the trimming removes 3 bases and from J it removes 8 bases, while the gene matches leave 12 bases of the junction unaccounted for. CDR1 and CDR2 (SGHTA, FQGNSA) derive from the germline V gene.

This clonotype has just a few counts. Which antigen it targets is not known. The record has no base qualities; no much larger clone is one base away. Recombination connected TRBV7-2 to TRBJ2-2; 7 central bases correspond to TRBD1. This TCR was recovered from a human donor in good health (CMV status not recorded). Some clones in this sample may be carry-over from other donors' samples. The specimen was cultured PBMCs, collected from culture after CMV antigen stimulation. DNA sequence: TGTGCCAGCAGCTTTGGACAGGCTCCTTGGCAGGGGGAGCTGTTTTTT. Its protein is CASSFGQAPWQGELFF.